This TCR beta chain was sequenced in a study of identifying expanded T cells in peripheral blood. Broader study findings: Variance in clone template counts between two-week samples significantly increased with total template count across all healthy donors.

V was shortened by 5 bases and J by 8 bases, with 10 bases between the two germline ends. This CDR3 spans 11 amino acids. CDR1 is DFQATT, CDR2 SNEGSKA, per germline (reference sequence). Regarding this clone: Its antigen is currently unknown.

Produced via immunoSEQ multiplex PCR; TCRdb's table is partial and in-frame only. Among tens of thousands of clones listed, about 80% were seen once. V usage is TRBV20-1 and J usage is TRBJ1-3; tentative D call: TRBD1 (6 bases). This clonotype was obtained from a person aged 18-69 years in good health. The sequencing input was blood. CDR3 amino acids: CSAYRDDTIYF. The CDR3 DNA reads TGCAGTGCTTACAGGGATGACACCATATATTTT.